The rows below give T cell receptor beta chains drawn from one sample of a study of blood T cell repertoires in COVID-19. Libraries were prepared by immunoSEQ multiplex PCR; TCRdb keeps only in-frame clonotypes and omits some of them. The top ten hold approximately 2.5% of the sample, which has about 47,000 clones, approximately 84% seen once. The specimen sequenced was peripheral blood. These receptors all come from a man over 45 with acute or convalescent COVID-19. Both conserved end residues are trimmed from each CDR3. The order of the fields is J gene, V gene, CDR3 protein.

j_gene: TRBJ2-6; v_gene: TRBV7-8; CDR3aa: ASSLATGGANVLT
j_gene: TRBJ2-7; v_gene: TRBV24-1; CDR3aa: ATSDLNGRRLAGRFYEQY
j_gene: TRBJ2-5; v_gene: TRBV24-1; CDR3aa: ATSDSDPGPRGETQY
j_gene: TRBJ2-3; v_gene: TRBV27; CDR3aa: ASSQTGYGFSDTQY
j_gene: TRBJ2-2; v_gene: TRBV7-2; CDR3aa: ASSSQGRNTGELF
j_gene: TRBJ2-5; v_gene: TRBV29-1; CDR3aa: SVATAPGETQY
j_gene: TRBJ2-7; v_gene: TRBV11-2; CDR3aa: ASSNSGTANYEQY
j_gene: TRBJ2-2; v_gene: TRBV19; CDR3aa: ASRLGTSGGGELF
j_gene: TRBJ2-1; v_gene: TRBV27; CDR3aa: ASRPPSGRADNEQF
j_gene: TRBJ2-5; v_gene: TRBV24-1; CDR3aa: ATSDLRGGWETQY
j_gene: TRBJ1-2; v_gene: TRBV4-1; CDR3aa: ASSPNRGAGYGYT
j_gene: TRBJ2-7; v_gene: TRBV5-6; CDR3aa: ASSEPGQGASYEQY
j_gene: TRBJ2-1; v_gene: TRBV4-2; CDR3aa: ASSPLAGGRDEQF
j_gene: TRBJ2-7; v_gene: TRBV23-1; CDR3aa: ASSQNRVTGGGTREQY
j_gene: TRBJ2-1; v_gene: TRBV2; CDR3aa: ASNSGYSYNEQF
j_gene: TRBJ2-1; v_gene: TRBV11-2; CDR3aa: ASSLLAGEDEQF
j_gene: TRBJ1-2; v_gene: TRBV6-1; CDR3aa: ASSEALTWENGYT
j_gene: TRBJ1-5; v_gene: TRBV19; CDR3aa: ASSAWGGGNQPQH
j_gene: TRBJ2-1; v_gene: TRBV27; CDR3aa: ASSPRQGYYNEQF
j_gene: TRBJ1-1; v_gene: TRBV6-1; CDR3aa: ASSDPGNKAF
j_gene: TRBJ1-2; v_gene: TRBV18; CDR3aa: ASSPLGQGDGYT
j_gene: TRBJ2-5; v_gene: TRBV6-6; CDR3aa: ASRDPNRGAQETQY
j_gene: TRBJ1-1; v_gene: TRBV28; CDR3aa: ASSFEGSEAF
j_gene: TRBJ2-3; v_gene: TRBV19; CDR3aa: ASSIDAPVRQGVSDTQY
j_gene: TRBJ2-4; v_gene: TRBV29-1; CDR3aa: SVRAILRDIQY
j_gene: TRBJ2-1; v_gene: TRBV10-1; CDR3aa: ASSEGIILAGQNEQF
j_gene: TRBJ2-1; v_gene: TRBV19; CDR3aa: ASSISGQPNNEQF
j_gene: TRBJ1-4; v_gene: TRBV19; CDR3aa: ATLGTGKGDEKLF
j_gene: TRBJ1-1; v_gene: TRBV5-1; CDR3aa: ASSLVPGSIDTEAF
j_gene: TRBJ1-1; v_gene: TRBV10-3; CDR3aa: AISEWQDTEAF
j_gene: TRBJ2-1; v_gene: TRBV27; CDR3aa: ASSFRRWERGVSYNEQF
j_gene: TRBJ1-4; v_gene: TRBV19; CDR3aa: ASTYREKLF
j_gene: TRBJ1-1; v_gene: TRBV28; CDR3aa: ASSTSISTEAF
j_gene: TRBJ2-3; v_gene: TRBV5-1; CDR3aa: ASSSGQGSDSTDTQY
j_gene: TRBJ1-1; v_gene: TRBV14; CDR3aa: ASSPDWDRLNTEAF
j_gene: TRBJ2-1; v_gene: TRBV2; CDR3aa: ASRTSSSYNEQF
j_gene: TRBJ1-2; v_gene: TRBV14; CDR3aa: ASSQLTAGGTYYGYT
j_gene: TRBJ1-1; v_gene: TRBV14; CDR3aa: ASSQELAGGRF
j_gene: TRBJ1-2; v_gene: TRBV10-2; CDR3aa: ASTDKNYGYT
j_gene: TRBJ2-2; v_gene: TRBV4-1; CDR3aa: ASSLRQGGAGELF
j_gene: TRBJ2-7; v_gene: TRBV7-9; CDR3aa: ASSSGGSSYEQY
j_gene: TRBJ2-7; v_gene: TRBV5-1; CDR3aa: ASSLWGGAVYEQY